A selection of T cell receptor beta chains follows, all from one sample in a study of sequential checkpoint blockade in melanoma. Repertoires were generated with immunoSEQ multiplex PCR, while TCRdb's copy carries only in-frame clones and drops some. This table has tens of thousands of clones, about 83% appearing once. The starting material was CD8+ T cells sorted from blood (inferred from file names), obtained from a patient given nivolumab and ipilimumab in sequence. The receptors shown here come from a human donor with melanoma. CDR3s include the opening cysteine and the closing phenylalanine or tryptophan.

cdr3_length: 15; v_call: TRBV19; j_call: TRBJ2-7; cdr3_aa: CASSMGAPSSYEQYF
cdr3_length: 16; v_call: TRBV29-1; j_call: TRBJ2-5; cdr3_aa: CSVDGLPSGGFETQYF
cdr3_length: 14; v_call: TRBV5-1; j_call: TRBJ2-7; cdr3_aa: CASSWGQGAEEQYF
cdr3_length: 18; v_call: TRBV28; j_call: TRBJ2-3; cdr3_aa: CASSSQASGGSVPDTQYF
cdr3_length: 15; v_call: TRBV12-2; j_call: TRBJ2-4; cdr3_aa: CASRFPEVLKNIQYF
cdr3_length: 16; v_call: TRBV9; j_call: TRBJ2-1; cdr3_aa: CASSGLAGSSYNEQFF
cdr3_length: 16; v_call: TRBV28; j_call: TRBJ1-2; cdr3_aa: CASSHPIQGQFYGYTF
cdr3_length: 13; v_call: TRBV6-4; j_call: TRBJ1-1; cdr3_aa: CEGGAPRDTEAFF
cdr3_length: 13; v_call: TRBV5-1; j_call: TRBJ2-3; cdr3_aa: CASSLGPSDTQYF
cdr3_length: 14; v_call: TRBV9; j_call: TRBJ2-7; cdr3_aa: CASSPRDRVYEQYF
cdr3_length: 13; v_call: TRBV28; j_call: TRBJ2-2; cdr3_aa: CASDNANTGELFF
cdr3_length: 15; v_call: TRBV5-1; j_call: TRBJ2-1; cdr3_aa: CASSIGTSGGDEQFF
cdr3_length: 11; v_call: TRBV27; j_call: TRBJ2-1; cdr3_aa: CASSPGTGEFF
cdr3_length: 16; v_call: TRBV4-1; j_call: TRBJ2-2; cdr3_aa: CASSQSSPSYTGELFF
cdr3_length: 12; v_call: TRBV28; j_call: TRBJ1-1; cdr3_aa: CASSPGNTEAFF
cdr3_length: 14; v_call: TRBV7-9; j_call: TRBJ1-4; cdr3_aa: CASSVQITNEKLFF
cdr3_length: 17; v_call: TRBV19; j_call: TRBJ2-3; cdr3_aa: CASSDQGRLGITDTQYF
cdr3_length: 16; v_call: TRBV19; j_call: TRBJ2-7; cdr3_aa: CASSTRDRGLSYEQYF
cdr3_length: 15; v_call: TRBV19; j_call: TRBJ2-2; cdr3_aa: CASSYTAGNTGELFF
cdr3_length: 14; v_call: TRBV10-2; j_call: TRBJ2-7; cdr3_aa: CASSPQAGGYEQYF
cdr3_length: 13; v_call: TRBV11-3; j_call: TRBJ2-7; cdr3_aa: CASSLASSYEQYF
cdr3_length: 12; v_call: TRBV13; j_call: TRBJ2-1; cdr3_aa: CASSSTSNEQFF
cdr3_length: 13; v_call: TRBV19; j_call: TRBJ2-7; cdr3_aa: CASSMGQGYEQYF
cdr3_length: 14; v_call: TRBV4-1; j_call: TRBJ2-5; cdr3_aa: CASSQGLARETQYF
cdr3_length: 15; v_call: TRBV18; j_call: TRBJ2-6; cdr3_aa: CASSPGSSGANVLTF
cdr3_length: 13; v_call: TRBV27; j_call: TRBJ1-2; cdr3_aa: CASSFPGGGGYTF
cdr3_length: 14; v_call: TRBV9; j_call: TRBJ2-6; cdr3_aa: CASSPYSGANVLTF
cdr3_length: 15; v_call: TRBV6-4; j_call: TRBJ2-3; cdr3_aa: CASSKTGGSTDTQYF
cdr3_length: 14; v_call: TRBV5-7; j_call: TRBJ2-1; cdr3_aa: CASSYLSENNEQFF
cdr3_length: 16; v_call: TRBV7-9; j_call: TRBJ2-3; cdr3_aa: CASSLAAGGTTDTQYF
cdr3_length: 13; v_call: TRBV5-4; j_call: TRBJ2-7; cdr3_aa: CASSSRGSYEQYF
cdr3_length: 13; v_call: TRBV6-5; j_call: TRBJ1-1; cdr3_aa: CAISQGVNTEAFF
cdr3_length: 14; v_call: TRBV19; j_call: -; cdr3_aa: CASSMGQAAYEQYF
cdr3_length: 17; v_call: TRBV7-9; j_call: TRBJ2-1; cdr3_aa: CASRDTGAESSYNEQFF
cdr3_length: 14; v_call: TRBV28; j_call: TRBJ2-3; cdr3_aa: CASGSTGFTDTQYF
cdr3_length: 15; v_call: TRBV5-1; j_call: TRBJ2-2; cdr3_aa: CASSLVPGDTGELFF
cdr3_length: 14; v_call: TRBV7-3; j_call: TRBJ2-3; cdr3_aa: CASSFGQGADTQYF
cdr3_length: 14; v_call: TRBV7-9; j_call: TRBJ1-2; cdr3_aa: CASSLVGGDYGYTF
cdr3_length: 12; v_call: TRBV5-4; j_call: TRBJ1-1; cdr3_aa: CASSFGGTEAFF
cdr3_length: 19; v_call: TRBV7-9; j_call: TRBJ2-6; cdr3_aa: CASSTTDSHSRGWANVLTF
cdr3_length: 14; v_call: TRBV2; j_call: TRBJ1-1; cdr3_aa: CASSEQGGWTEAFF
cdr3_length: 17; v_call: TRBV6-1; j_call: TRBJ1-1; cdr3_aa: CASSEGATWGRGTEAFF
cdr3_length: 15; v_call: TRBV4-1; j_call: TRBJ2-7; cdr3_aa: CASSQGTGGTYEQYF
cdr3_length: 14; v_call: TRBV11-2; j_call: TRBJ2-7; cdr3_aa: CASSLADRGYEQYF
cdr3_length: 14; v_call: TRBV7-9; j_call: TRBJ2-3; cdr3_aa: CASSPDGNTDTQYF
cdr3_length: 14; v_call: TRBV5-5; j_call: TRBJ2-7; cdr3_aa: CASSEGTGWYEQYF
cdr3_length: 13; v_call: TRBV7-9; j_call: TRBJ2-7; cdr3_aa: CASSEGVLYEQYF
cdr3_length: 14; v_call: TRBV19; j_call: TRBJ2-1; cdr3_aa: CASSMAGPINEQFF